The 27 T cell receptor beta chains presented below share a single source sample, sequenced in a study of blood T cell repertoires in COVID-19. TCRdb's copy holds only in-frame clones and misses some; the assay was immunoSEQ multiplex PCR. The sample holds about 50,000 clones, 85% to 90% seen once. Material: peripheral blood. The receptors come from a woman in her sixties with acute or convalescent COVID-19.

The CDR3 loop is CASSEARTGAEAFF. Written as DNA, the CDR3 is TGTGCCAGCAGTGAAGCCCGGACAGGGGCTGAAGCTTTCTTT. The rearrangement joins TRBV6-1 to TRBJ1-1, with 9 bases matching TRBD1. Germline-derived CDR1 and CDR2 are MNHNS and SASEGT. CDR3 length equals 14 residues. V lost 0 bases, J lost 6 bases, and 2 bases stayed unmatched.

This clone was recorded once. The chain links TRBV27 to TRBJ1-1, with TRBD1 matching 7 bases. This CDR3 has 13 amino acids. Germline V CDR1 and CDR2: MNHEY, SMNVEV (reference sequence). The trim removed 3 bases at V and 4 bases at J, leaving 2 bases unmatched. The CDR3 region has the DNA TGTGCCAGCAGTTTGTACAGGGGCACTGAAGCTTTCTTT. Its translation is CASSLYRGTEAFF.

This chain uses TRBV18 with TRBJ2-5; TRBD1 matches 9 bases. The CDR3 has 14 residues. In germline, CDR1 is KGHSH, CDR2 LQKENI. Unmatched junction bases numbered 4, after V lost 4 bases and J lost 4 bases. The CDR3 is CASSLKQGAETQYF. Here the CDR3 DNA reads TGTGCCAGCTCACTTAAACAGGGGGCAGAGACCCAGTACTTC.

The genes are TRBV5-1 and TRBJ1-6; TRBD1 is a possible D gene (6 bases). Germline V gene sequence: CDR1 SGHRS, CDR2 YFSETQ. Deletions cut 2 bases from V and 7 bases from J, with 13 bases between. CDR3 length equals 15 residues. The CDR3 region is CASSFRDIGNSPLHF. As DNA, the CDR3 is TGCGCCAGCAGCTTCCGGGACATTGGAAATTCACCCCTCCACTTT.

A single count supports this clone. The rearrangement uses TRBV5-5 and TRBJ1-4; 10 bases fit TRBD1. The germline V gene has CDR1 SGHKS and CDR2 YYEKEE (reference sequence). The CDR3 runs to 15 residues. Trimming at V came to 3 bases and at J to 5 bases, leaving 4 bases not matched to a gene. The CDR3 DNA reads TGTGCCAGCAGCTGGACAGGGGGGGAGAATGAAAAACTGTTTTTT. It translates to CASSWTGGENEKLFF.

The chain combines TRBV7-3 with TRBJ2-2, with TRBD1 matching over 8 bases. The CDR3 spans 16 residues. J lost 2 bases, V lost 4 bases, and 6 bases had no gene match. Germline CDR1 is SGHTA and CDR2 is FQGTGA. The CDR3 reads CASSSRDRINTGELFF. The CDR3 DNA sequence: TGTGCCAGCAGCTCAAGGGACAGGATAAACACCGGGGAGCTGTTTTTT.

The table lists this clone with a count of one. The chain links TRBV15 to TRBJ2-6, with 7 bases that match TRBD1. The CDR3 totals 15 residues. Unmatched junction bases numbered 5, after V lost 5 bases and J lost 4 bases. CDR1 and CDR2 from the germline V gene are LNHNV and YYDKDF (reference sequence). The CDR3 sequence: CATSPRGPGANVLTF. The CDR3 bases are TGTGCCACCAGCCCAAGGGGGCCGGGGGCCAACGTCCTGACTTTC. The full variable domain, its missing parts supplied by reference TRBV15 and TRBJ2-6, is DAMVIQNPRYQVTQFGKPVTLSCSQTLNHNVMYWYQQKSSQAPKLLFHYYDKDFNNEADTPDNFQSRRPNTSFCFLDIRSPGLGDTAMYLCATSPRGPGANVLTFGAGSRLTVL.

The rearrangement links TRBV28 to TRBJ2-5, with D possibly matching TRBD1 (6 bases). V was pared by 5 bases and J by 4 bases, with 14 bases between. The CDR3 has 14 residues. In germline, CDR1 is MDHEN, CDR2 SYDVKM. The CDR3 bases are TGTGCCAGCAGTGCTCTCAGGGGTGCAGAGACCCAGTACTTC. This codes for CASSALRGAETQYF. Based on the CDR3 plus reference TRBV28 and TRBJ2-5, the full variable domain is DVKVTQSSRYLVKRTGEKVFLECVQDMDHENMFWYRQDPGLGLRLIYFSYDVKMKEKGDIPEGYSVSREKKERFSLILESASTNQTSMYLCASSALRGAETQYFGPGTRLLVL.

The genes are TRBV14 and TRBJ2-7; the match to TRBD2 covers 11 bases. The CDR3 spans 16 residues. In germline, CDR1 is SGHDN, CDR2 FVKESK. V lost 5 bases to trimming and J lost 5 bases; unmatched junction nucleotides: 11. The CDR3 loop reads CASSYLKGLAVHEQYF. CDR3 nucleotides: TGTGCCAGCAGCTACCTCAAGGGACTAGCGGTCCACGAGCAGTACTTC.

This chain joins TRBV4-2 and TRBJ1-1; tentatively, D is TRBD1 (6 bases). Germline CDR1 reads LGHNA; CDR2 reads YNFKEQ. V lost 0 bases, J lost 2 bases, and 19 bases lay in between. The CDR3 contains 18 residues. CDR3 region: CASSQDSRGRRGNTEAFF. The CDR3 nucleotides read TGTGCCAGCAGCCAAGATAGCAGGGGTAGACGGGGCAACACTGAAGCTTTCTTT.

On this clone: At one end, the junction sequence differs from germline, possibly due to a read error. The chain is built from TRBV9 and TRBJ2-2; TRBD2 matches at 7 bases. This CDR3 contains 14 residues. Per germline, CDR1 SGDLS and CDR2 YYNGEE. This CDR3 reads CATSGETNTGELFF. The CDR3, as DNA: TGTGCCACCAGCGGGGAGACGAACACCGGGGAGCTGTTTTTT.

The DNA for the CDR3 is TGTGCCAGCAGCTTAGGACTAGCGGGCTACAATGAGCAGTTCTTC. Translated: CASSLGLAGYNEQFF. The rearrangement uses TRBV7-6 and TRBJ2-1, with 10 bases aligning to TRBD2. V shed 1 base, J shed 3 bases, and the junction held 0 bases outside the gene matches. The CDR3 runs 15 residues. Germline CDR1 reads SGHVS; CDR2 reads FNYEAQ. Drawing the rest from reference TRBV7-6 and TRBJ2-1, the complete variable domain is GAGVSQSPRYKVTKRGQDVALRCDPISGHVSLYWYRQALGQGPEFLTYFNYEAQQDKSGLPNDRFSAERPEGSISTLTIQRTEQRDSAMYRCASSLGLAGYNEQFFGPGTRLTVL.

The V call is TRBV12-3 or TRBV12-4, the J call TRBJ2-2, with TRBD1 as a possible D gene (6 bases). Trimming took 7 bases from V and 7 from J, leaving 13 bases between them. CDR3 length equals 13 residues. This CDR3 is CASTRDINGELFF. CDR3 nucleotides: TGTGCCAGCACCCGGGACATCAACGGGGAGCTGTTTTTT.

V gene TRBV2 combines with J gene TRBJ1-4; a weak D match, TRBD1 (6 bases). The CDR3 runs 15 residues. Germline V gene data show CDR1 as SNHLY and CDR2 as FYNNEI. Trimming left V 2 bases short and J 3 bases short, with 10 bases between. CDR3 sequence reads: CASSEWAGANEKLFF. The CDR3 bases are TGTGCCAGCAGTGAATGGGCAGGGGCTAATGAAAAACTGTTTTTT. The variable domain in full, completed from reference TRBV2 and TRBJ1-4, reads EPEVTQTPSHQVTQMGQEVILRCVPISNHLYFYWYRQILGQKVEFLVSFYNNEISEKSEIFDDQFSVERPDGSNFTLKIRSTKLEDSAMYFCASSEWAGANEKLFFGSGTQLSVL.

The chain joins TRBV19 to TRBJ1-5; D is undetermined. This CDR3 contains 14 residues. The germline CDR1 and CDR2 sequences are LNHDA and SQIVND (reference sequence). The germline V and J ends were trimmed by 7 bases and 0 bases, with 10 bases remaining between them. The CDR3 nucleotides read TGTGCCAGTACCCCCCGGGATAGCAATCAGCCCCAGCATTTT. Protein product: CASTPRDSNQPQHF.

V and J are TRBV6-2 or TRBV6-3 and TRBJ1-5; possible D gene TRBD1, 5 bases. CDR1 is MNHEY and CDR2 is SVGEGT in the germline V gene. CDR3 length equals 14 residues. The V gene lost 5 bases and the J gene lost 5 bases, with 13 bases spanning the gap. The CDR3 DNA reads TGTGCCAGCAGTCTACAGGTTTGGGATCAGCCCCAGCATTTT. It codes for CASSLQVWDQPQHF.

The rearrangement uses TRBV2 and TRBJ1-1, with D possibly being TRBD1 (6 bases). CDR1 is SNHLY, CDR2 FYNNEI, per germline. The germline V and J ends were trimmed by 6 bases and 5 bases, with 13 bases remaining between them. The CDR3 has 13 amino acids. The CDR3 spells CASRIRGETEAFF. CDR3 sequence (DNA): TGTGCCAGCAGGATCAGGGGAGAGACTGAAGCTTTCTTT.

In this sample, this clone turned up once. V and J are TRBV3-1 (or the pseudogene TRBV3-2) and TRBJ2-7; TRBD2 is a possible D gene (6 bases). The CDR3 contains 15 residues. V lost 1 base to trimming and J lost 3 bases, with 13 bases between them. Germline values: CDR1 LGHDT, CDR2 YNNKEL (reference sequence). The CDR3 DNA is TGTGCCAGCAGCCAAGCGTCGGGGGTGTTCTACGAGCAGTACTTC. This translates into CASSQASGVFYEQYF.

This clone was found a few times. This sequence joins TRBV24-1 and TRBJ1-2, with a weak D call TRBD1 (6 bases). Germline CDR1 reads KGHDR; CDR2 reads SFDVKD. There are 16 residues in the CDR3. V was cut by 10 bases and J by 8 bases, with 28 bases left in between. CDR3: CATLARGRGAHEGYTF. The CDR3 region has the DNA TGTGCCACTCTAGCCCGGGGGCGGGGGGCACATGAGGGCTACACCTTC.

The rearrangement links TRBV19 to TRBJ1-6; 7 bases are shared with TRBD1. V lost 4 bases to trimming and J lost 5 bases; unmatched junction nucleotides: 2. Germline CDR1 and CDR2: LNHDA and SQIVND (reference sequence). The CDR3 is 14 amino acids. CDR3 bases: TGTGCCAGTAGTAACAGGGGTAATAATTCACCCCTCCACTTT. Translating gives CASSNRGNNSPLHF.

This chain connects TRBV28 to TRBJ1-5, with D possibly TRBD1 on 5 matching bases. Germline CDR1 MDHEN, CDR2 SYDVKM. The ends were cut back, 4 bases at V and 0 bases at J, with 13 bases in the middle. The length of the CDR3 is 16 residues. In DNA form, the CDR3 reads TGTGCCAGCAGTTCAACAGGTTTTTATAGCAATCAGCCCCAGCATTTT. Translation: CASSSTGFYSNQPQHF.

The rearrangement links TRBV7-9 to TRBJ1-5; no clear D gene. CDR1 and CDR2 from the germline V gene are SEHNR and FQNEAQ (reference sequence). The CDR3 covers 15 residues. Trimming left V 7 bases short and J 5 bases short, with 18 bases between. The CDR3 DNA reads TGTGCCAGCACCATAGCTGGGCCTACGGATCAGCCCCAGCATTTT. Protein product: CASTIAGPTDQPQHF.

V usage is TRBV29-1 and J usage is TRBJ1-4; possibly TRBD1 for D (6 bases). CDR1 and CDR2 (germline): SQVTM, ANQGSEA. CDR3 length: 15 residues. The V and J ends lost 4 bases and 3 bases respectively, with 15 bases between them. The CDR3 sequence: CSVATTGIANEKLFF. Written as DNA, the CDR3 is TGCAGCGTTGCTACTACAGGGATAGCTAATGAAAAACTGTTTTTT.

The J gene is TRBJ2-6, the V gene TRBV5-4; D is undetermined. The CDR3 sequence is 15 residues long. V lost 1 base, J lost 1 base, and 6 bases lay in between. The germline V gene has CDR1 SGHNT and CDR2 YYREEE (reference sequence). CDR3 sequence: CASSLRRSGANVLTF. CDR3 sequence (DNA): TGTGCCAGCAGCTTGCGGCGGTCTGGGGCCAACGTCCTGACTTTC.

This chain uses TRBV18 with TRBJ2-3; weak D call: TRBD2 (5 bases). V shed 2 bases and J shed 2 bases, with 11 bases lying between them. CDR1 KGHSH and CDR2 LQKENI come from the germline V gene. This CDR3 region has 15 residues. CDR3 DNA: TGTGCCAGCTCACCAGCCGAGCGGCCCACAGATACGCAGTATTTT. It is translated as CASSPAERPTDTQYF.

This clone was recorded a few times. CDR3 sequence reads: CSVEGRGTEAFF. DNA of the CDR3: TGCAGCGTTGAAGGCAGGGGCACTGAAGCTTTCTTT. V and J are TRBV29-1 and TRBJ1-1, with a possible D match to TRBD1 (6 bases). There are 12 residues in the CDR3. The germline V and J ends were trimmed by 1 base and 4 bases, with 7 bases remaining between them. Germline assignment: CDR1 SQVTM and CDR2 ANQGSEA.

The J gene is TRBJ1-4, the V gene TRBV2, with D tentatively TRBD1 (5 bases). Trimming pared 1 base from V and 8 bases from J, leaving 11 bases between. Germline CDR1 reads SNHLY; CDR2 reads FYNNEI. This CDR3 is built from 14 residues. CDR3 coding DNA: TGTGCCAGCAGTGAAGGGCAGGGCCTCGAAAAACTGTTTTTT. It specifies CASSEGQGLEKLFF.